This record covers a single T cell receptor (beta chain). Antigen unknown. The table came from immunoSEQ multiplex PCR; TCRdb's copy has only in-frame clones and leaves some out. The repertoire holds about 73,000 clones, around 80% seen once, with more than 2% in the top ten. The sample originates from a study of OX40 agonist ivuxolimab in advanced cancers. Overall study: Partial responses were achieved by three patients, of whom one had hepatocellular carcinoma and two had cutaneous melanoma. Study outcomes and limitations: Clonal expansion by week 6 occurred in CD4+ and CD8+ blood T cells (at 0.1 to 3.0 mg/kg). Determination of antigen specificity was not performed for the expanded peripheral T cells.

The CDR3 is 14 residues long. The junction had 16 bases not matched to a gene; V was cut back by 6 bases and J by 15 bases. Germline CDR1 is MNHEY and CDR2 is SVGAGI. Researchers took blood at baseline, on cycle 4 day 1, and on cycle 7 day 1. The source material was CD4+ or CD8+ T cells sorted from blood, sampled in a trial of the OX40 agonist ivuxolimab. The TCR comes from an adult with an advanced solid tumor such as melanoma, head and neck, liver or kidney cancer. This chain joins TRBV6-5 and TRBJ2-1; 8 bases match TRBD2. The CDR3 DNA is TGTGCCAGCAGCTCAGGAAGTAGCGGGACCCGGGGGTTCTTC. The encoded protein is CASSSGSSGTRGFF.